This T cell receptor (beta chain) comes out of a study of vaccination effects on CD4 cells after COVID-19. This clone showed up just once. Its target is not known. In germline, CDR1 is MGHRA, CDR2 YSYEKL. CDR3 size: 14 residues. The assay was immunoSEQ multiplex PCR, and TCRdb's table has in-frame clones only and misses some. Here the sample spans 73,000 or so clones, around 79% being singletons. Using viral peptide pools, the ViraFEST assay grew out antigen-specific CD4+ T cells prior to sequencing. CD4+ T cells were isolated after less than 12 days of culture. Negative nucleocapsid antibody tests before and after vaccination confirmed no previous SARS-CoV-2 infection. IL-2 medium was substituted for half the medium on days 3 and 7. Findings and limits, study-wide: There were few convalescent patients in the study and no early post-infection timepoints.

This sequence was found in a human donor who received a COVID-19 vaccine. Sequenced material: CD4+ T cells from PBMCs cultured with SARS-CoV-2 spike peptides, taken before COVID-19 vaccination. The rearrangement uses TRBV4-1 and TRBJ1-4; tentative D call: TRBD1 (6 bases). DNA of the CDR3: TGCGCTGGAGGACCGCCAGGGGATCGTAAAAAACTGTTTTTT. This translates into CAGGPPGDRKKLFF.